This T cell receptor beta chain was sequenced for a study of T cells in Graves' hyperthyroidism and ophthalmopathy. Germline values: CDR1 MDHEN, CDR2 SYDVKM. CDR3 size: 14 residues. The investigators amplified TCR beta CDR3 regions from RNA transcripts. HTBI primers were the set used in a first-round RT-PCR of the TCR CDR3. One entry per CDR3 protein, called by TCRdb with MiXCR from the multiplex PCR reads. Of about 640,000 distinct CDR3 sequences listed, less than 25% are singletons. As to this clonotype: One base away lies a much larger clone, so this may be a sequencing read error.

The clonotype was recovered from a man aged 30 to 45 with Graves' ophthalmopathy. This chain joins TRBV28 and TRBJ2-5; D not resolved. Specimen: blood. CDR3 in DNA: TGTGCCAGCAGTCCCCCACCGTTCCAAGATACCCAGTACTTC. Protein: CASSPPPFQDTQYF.